The T cell receptor beta chain under discussion was sequenced for a study of T cells in women clearing cervical HPV infection. Across the study: Women with histologically confirmed HPV16-related CIN3 or worse, 2 with invasive cancer, served as cases. Case blood drawn at lesion detection; control blood after infection cleared. Points from the study as a whole: Effector/memory and HPV-specific T cells were not isolated, and association timing is unknown.

The assay was immunoSEQ multiplex PCR, and TCRdb's table has in-frame clones only and misses some. The sample's table shows tens of thousands of clones. This CDR3 contains 15 residues. Trimming cost V 1 base and J 10 bases, with 16 bases left between them. Germline CDR1 SEHNR, CDR2 FQNEAQ (reference sequence). As for this clone: The antigen remains undetermined. The read falls 3 residues short of the CDR3 end, and the missing part is taken from the germline J gene.

The clonotype originates from a woman between 18 and 69 years old with a cervical HPV16 infection that either progressed to CIN3+ or cleared (not recorded which). The chain carries TRBV7-9 and TRBJ1-4; D is undetermined. Sample: blood buffy coat. This CDR3 reads CASSLGVSGTGKLFF. The sequenced part of the CDR3 DNA is TGTGCCAGCAGCTTAGGCGTCAGCGGCACGGGAAAA. Filled out from reference TRBV7-9 and TRBJ1-4, the complete variable domain reads DTGVSQNPRHKITKRGQNVTFRCDPISEHNRLYWYRQTLGQGPEFLTYFQNEAQLEKSRLLSDRFSAERPKGSFSTLEIQRTEQGDSAMYLCASSLGVSGTGKLFFGSGTQLSVL.